The 32 T cell receptor beta chains reported below all come from one sample, sequenced in a study of blood T cell repertoires in COVID-19. The assay was immunoSEQ multiplex PCR, and TCRdb's table has in-frame clones only and misses some. The table includes about 110,000 clones, 80% to 90% detected once. The sequenced material came from peripheral blood. The receptors originated from a woman between 50 and 59 years old with acute or convalescent COVID-19.

The V and J genes are TRBV19 and TRBJ2-3, with a possible D match to TRBD2 (6 bases). The CDR3 runs to 15 residues. The germline V gene encodes CDR1 LNHDA and CDR2 SQIVND (reference sequence). The V gene lost 3 bases and the J gene lost 4 bases, with 14 bases spanning the gap. CDR3 sequence reads: CASSIGGSDADTQYF. In DNA form, the CDR3 reads TGTGCCAGTAGTATTGGGGGGTCCGACGCAGATACGCAGTATTTT.

This chain uses TRBV6-6 with TRBJ1-6; 7 nucleotides match TRBD1. Germline V gives CDR1 MNHNY, CDR2 SVGAGI (reference sequence). The length of the CDR3 is 12 residues. V lost 8 bases and J lost 8; bases outside the gene matches: 3. The CDR3 protein is CASDRADSPLHF. The DNA for the CDR3 is TGTGCCAGCGACAGGGCCGATTCACCCCTCCACTTT.

The CDR3 loop is CASSSVQGFSSYNSPLHF. The CDR3 nucleotides read TGTGCCAGCAGCTCCGTCCAGGGGTTTAGCTCCTATAATTCACCCCTCCACTTT. The chain combines TRBV28 with TRBJ1-6; tentatively, D is TRBD1 (6 bases). Germline CDR1 is MDHEN and CDR2 is SYDVKM. The CDR3 has 18 residues. V lost 6 bases and J 0 bases, leaving 18 bases between the germline ends.

The chain carries TRBV18 and TRBJ1-1, with 10 nucleotides matching TRBD1. CDR3 length: 16 amino acids. Germline V gives CDR1 KGHSH, CDR2 LQKENI. The V segment lost 3 bases and the J segment 0 bases; nucleotides outside the gene matches: 4. The chain's CDR3 is CASSPRQGAVNTEAFF. CDR3 coding DNA: TGTGCCAGCTCACCTAGACAGGGGGCAGTGAACACTGAAGCTTTCTTT.

The chain combines TRBV7-9 with TRBJ2-7, with no clear D. V lost 3 bases to trimming and J lost 5 bases, with 8 bases between them. CDR1 is SEHNR, CDR2 FQNEAQ, per germline (reference sequence). The CDR3 has 12 amino acids. The CDR3: CASSFPSDEQYF. In DNA, the CDR3 is TGTGCCAGCAGCTTCCCTTCCGACGAGCAGTACTTC. Filled out from reference TRBV7-9 and TRBJ2-7, the complete variable domain reads DTGVSQNPRHKITKRGQNVTFRCDPISEHNRLYWYRQTLGQGPEFLTYFQNEAQLEKSRLLSDRFSAERPKGSFSTLEIQRTEQGDSAMYLCASSFPSDEQYFGPGTRLTVT.

This chain joins TRBV28 and TRBJ2-7, with 11 positions matching TRBD1. CDR1 and CDR2 (germline): MDHEN, SYDVKM. V trimming: 7 bases; J trimming: 0 bases; junction bases outside the gene matches: 11. This CDR3 has 17 amino acids. The CDR3 sequence: CASTQTPGQGVSYEQYF. For the CDR3, the DNA is TGTGCCAGCACCCAAACCCCGGGACAGGGGGTCTCCTACGAGCAGTACTTC.

The chain combines TRBV7-2 with TRBJ1-5; D not certain. The V gene lost 3 bases and the J gene lost 0 bases, with 9 bases spanning the gap. Germline CDR1 and CDR2: SGHTA and FQGNSA. CDR3 length: 15 residues. CDR3 sequence reads: CASSLSGLSNQPQHF. The CDR3 DNA reads TGTGCCAGCAGCTTGTCCGGACTTAGCAATCAGCCCCAGCATTTT.

To note about this clone: A junction end diverges from the germline sequence, so it may reflect a read error. V is TRBV7-2 and J is TRBJ1-1; a weak D match, TRBD1 (6 bases). CDR3 length: 16 amino acids. Germline lookup yields CDR1 SGHTA and CDR2 FQGNSA. CDR3 in amino acids: CAEPIAGQSMNTEAFF. The DNA for the CDR3 is TGCGCAGAGCCCATTGCTGGACAGTCCATGAACACTGAAGCTTTCTTT.

The chain has TRBV6-6 and TRBJ2-7; no definite D call. V dropped 4 bases and J dropped 7 bases, with 8 bases sitting between them. The CDR3 runs to 11 residues. Germline CDR1 is MNHNY and CDR2 is SVGAGI (reference sequence). The CDR3 coding sequence is TGTGCCAGCAGTTCGGTCTGGGAGCAGTACTTC. Translating gives CASSSVWEQYF.

V is TRBV11-2 and J is TRBJ2-7; 12 bases fit TRBD2. Germline CDR1 reads SGHAT; CDR2 reads FQNNGV. This CDR3 contains 16 residues. The V segment lost 2 bases and the J segment 3 bases; nucleotides outside the gene matches: 5. The CDR3 is CASSLTSGGTYYEQYF. In DNA, the CDR3 is TGTGCCAGCAGCTTAACTAGCGGGGGGACCTACTACGAGCAGTACTTC.

The genes are TRBV19 and TRBJ1-2, with 10 nucleotides matching TRBD1. With 5 bases clipped from V and 4 bases from J, the junction kept 4 bases outside the gene matches. The germline V gene has CDR1 LNHDA and CDR2 SQIVND (reference sequence). CDR3 length equals 14 residues. The CDR3: CASSRRTGGYGYTF. The CDR3 DNA follows: TGTGCCAGTAGTCGTAGGACAGGGGGCTATGGCTACACCTTC.

This clone was counted a single time. This chain links TRBV2 with TRBJ1-2; TRBD1 matches 8 bases. The junction had 6 bases not matched to a gene; V was cut back by 7 bases and J by 8 bases. This CDR3 region has 12 residues. Germline V lookup: CDR1 SNHLY, CDR2 FYNNEI. This chain's CDR3 is CASTGQGQGYTF. Here the CDR3 DNA reads TGTGCCAGCACCGGACAGGGTCAAGGCTACACCTTC.

The chain joins TRBV15 to TRBJ1-2; maybe TRBD1 (5 bases). CDR1 and CDR2 from the germline V gene are LNHNV and YYDKDF (reference sequence). V was cut by 2 bases and J by 4 bases, with 17 bases left in between. This CDR3 is 16 amino acids long. In DNA, the CDR3 is TGTGCCACCAGCAGAAAGATGGGGCGGTCGTTCTATGGCTACACCTTC. It encodes CATSRKMGRSFYGYTF.

The J gene is TRBJ1-2, the V gene TRBV7-3, with a weak D call TRBD1 (5 bases). CDR3 length equals 13 residues. Trimming removed 0 bases at V and 7 bases at J, with 9 bases between. Germline V CDR1 and CDR2: SGHTA, FQGTGA. CDR3 DNA: TGTGCCAGCAGCTTAACGGGGGGTCGTGGCTACACCTTC. As protein: CASSLTGGRGYTF.

The chain has TRBV6-2 or TRBV6-3 and TRBJ1-1, with 7 bases matching TRBD1. V lost 4 bases and J lost 10; bases outside the gene matches: 15. This CDR3 has 15 amino acids. The V gene's germline CDR1 is MNHEY and CDR2 SVGEGT. The CDR3 bases are TGTGCCAGCAGTTTCCCCGGGACAGCCGTCGCGGGAGCTTTCTTT. It specifies CASSFPGTAVAGAFF.

V is TRBV27 and J is TRBJ2-2; 7 positions match TRBD1. Germline V gene lookup returns CDR1 MNHEY and CDR2 SMNVEV (reference sequence). The V gene end was trimmed by 6 bases and the J gene end by 3 bases; junction bases not matched to a gene: 7. The CDR3 sequence is 15 residues long. The CDR3: CASSTGDSYTGELFF. The CDR3 nucleotides are TGTGCCAGCAGCACCGGGGACAGTTACACCGGGGAGCTGTTTTTT.

The DNA for the CDR3 is TGTGCCAGCAGTCCCCCTATTAAGCGGGTGGACAATGAGCAGTTCTTC. Its protein is CASSPPIKRVDNEQFF. V and J are TRBV27 and TRBJ2-1; TRBD2 might be the D (6 bases). Trimming took 5 bases from V and 5 from J, leaving 19 bases between them. This CDR3 has 16 amino acids. The germline gives CDR1 MNHEY, CDR2 SMNVEV (reference sequence).

The V call is TRBV3-1 (or the pseudogene TRBV3-2), the J call TRBJ2-7, with TRBD2 matching over 7 bases. The CDR3 runs 14 residues. Trimming at V came to 6 bases and at J to 6 bases, leaving 11 bases not matched to a gene. The germline gives CDR1 LGHDT, CDR2 YNNKEL (reference sequence). CDR3 coding DNA: TGTGCCAGCAGTAGTAGCGGGCTGGGCAGCGAGCAGTACTTC. Amino acids: CASSSSGLGSEQYF.

The rearrangement uses TRBV6-5 and TRBJ1-2; 11 nucleotides match TRBD1. Per the germline V gene, CDR1 is MNHEY and CDR2 is SVGAGI. Losses at the gene ends were 6 bases for V and 8 bases for J; bases not matched to a gene: 11. This CDR3 comprises 15 residues. CDR3 protein: CASRLPGQGDWGYTF. CDR3 in DNA: TGTGCCAGCAGACTACCGGGACAGGGGGATTGGGGCTACACCTTC.

The chain uses TRBV11-1 and TRBJ2-5; perhaps TRBD1 as D (5 bases). This CDR3 has 13 amino acids. The V gene lost 6 bases and the J gene lost 7 bases, with 15 bases spanning the gap. CDR1 SGHAT and CDR2 FQDESV come from the germline V gene (reference sequence). CDR3 DNA sequence: TGTGCCAGCAGGATTGGGGAAAGGGGGACCCAGTACTTC. Translation: CASRIGERGTQYF. Drawing the rest from reference TRBV11-1 and TRBJ2-5, the complete variable domain is EAEVAQSPRYKITEKSQAVAFWCDPISGHATLYWYRQILGQGPELLVQFQDESVVDDSQLPKDRFSAERLKGVDSTLKIQPAELGDSAMYLCASRIGERGTQYFGPGTRLLVL.

The chain has TRBV19 and TRBJ2-7; the match to TRBD1 covers 9 bases. Germline assignment: CDR1 LNHDA and CDR2 SQIVND (reference sequence). The V segment lost 7 bases and the J segment 4 bases; nucleotides outside the gene matches: 11. This CDR3 region has 15 residues. The CDR3 loop is CASKQEDRGWYEQYF. The CDR3 nucleotides are TGTGCCAGTAAGCAAGAGGACAGGGGATGGTACGAGCAGTACTTC. Full variable domain (remainder filled in from reference TRBV19 and TRBJ2-7): DGGITQSPKYLFRKEGQNVTLSCEQNLNHDAMYWYRQDPGQGLRLIYYSQIVNDFQKGDIAEGYSVSREKKESFPLTVTSAQKNPTAFYLCASKQEDRGWYEQYFGPGTRLTVT.

The chain joins TRBV12-3 or TRBV12-4 to TRBJ1-2; 7 bases agree with TRBD1. The CDR3 extends over 12 amino acids. V trimming: 8 bases; J trimming: 4 bases; junction bases outside the gene matches: 4. The CDR3 protein is CASGQAAYGYTF. CDR3 sequence (DNA): TGTGCCAGCGGACAGGCCGCCTATGGCTACACCTTC.

V and J are TRBV28 and TRBJ1-1; TRBD1 matches at 7 bases. The V gene end was trimmed by 5 bases and the J gene end by 1 base; junction bases not matched to a gene: 7. Germline V CDR1 and CDR2: MDHEN, SYDVKM. The CDR3 extends over 15 amino acids. Written as DNA, the CDR3 is TGTGCCAGCAGTCCGCCGGGGACAGAGAACACTGAAGCTTTCTTT. It encodes CASSPPGTENTEAFF.

J is TRBJ1-2 and V is TRBV18; 7 bases agree with TRBD1. This CDR3 has 13 amino acids. V lost 1 base to trimming and J lost 8 bases; unmatched junction nucleotides: 4. Germline-derived CDR1 and CDR2 are KGHSH and LQKENI. CDR3 nucleotides: TGTGCCAGCTCACCACACCCAGGGGGGGGCTACACCTTC. Its protein is CASSPHPGGGYTF.

This clone was detected once. The chain links TRBV7-9 to TRBJ1-2; D might be TRBD1 (5 bases). The CDR3 covers 13 residues. Trimming took 0 bases from V and 6 from J, leaving 8 bases between them. Germline values: CDR1 SEHNR, CDR2 FQNEAQ (reference sequence). The CDR3 DNA reads TGTGCCAGCAGCTTAGCAGGGGCACATGGCTACACCTTC. Its translation: CASSLAGAHGYTF.

The V gene is TRBV19, the J gene TRBJ2-7; 7 bases map to TRBD2. The CDR3 is 15 amino acids. Looked up from germline, CDR1 is LNHDA and CDR2 is SQIVND (reference sequence). The V segment lost 5 bases and the J segment 0 bases; nucleotides outside the gene matches: 7. The CDR3 protein is CASSLVSGLSYEQYF. CDR3 nucleotides: TGTGCCAGTAGTCTAGTTAGCGGGCTCTCCTACGAGCAGTACTTC.

This clone was seen once. The chain uses TRBV7-2 and TRBJ2-7; 9 bases fit TRBD2. CDR3 length: 15 residues. CDR1 is SGHTA, CDR2 FQGNSA, per germline. Germline trimming cut 2 bases from V and 3 bases from J; bases unmatched to any gene: 5. The CDR3 loop is CASSLRGSGSYEQYF. The CDR3 DNA reads TGTGCCAGCAGCTTAAGGGGTAGCGGGAGCTACGAGCAGTACTTC.

The CDR3 DNA reads TGTGCCAGCAGTTTGCATAGCCGTACGAGAATGAACACTGAAGCTTTCTTT. Encoded protein: CASSLHSRTRMNTEAFF. The chain is built from TRBV28 and TRBJ1-1; no firm D call. V gave up 3 bases and J gave up 0 bases, with 17 bases separating them. The CDR3 loop spans 17 amino acids. Germline CDR1 reads MDHEN; CDR2 reads SYDVKM.

The chain employs TRBV12-3 or TRBV12-4 and TRBJ1-1; unclear D gene. V lost 7 bases to trimming and J lost 6 bases, with 12 bases between them. This CDR3 is 12 amino acids long. Here the CDR3 DNA reads TGTGCCAGCACCGCGGGCGGATCTGAAGCTTTCTTT. Translation: CASTAGGSEAFF.

J is TRBJ2-2 and V is TRBV29-1; D might be TRBD2 (7 bases). The CDR3 spans 17 residues. V gave up 0 bases and J gave up 2 bases, with 16 bases separating them. Germline V gives CDR1 SQVTM, CDR2 ANQGSEA. CDR3 bases: TGCAGCGTTGAAGACCTTCGAGGGGGGGTAAACACCGGGGAGCTGTTTTTT. It codes for CSVEDLRGGVNTGELFF.

V usage is TRBV19 and J usage is TRBJ1-4; D perhaps matches TRBD1 (5 bases). The CDR3 consists of 15 residues. Per the germline V gene, CDR1 is LNHDA and CDR2 is SQIVND (reference sequence). The V end lost 7 bases, the J end lost 4 bases, and 16 bases lay between the germline ends. In DNA, the CDR3 is TGTGCCAGTACCCTGACAGACGGCGATAATGAAAAACTGTTTTTT. It translates to CASTLTDGDNEKLFF.

J is TRBJ1-4 and V is TRBV3-1 (or the pseudogene TRBV3-2); D perhaps matches TRBD1 (5 bases). CDR1 and CDR2 (germline): LGHDT, YNNKEL (reference sequence). The length of the CDR3 is 15 residues. Trimming took off 4 bases at V and 8 bases at J, with 17 bases between the two ends. The CDR3 DNA reads as TGTGCCAGCAGCCCGAGGATCGGGACTCTAGAAAAACTGTTTTTT. Encoded protein: CASSPRIGTLEKLFF.